This is a list of T cell receptor beta chains from one sample in a study of OX40 agonist ivuxolimab in advanced cancers. Profiling relied on immunoSEQ multiplex PCR, and the TCRdb table lists in-frame clones only, not all of them. The data hold about 64,000 clones, with roughly 80% observed a single time. Sequenced here: CD4+ or CD8+ T cells sorted from blood, sampled in a trial of the OX40 agonist ivuxolimab. The receptor set was obtained from an adult with an advanced solid tumor such as melanoma, head and neck, liver or kidney cancer. The CDR3 runs from the conserved cysteine through the conserved F or W. A D gene is named only where the DNA matches it firmly. Rows may omit the clone size; those that give it use once, few, many or a size class.

j_gene,v_gene,d_gene,abundance,CDR3nt,CDR3aa
TRBJ1-6,TRBV6-6,-,-,TGTGCCAGCAGCCCCGGACAGAAAAGTTCACCCCTCCACTTT,CASSPGQKSSPLHF
TRBJ1-6,TRBV6-5,TRBD1,few,TGTGCCAGCAGTTACTCGGGACAGGATTCACCCCTCCACTTT,CASSYSGQDSPLHF
TRBJ1-1,TRBV6-5,-,-,TGTGCCAGCAGTTCCCTCAGGGGACGCACTGAAGCTTTCTTT,CASSSLRGRTEAFF
TRBJ2-5,TRBV9,-,-,TGTGCCAGCAGCATTGGACAAGAGACCCAGTACTTC,CASSIGQETQYF
TRBJ1-2,TRBV2,-,-,TGTGCCGCAGGGACCGGAGTGGACTATGGCTACACCTTC,CAAGTGVDYGYTF
TRBJ2-7,TRBV5-1,-,-,TGCGCCAGCAGCTTGGATCAGTACGAGCAGTACTTC,CASSLDQYEQYF
TRBJ2-1,TRBV10-3,TRBD2,-,TGTGCCATCAGTGAGTCCACGACGGGAGGGAGGTACAATGAGCAGTTCTTC,CAISESTTGGRYNEQFF
TRBJ1-1,TRBV27,-,-,TGTGCCAGCAGTTCAACCCCACGGACCTCGAACACTGAAGCTTTCTTT,CASSSTPRTSNTEAFF
TRBJ1-1,TRBV6-6,-,once,TGTGCCAGCTCAGGGTTGTCAGGGGCGGCCACTGAAGCTTTCTTT,CASSGLSGAATEAFF
TRBJ1-5,TRBV2,-,few,TGTGCCAGCAGTGAGATGTCTCAGCCCCAGCATTTT,CASSEMSQPQHF
TRBJ2-7,TRBV27,-,-,TGTGCCAGCAGGTCCGGTATAAGCGAGCAGTACTTC,CASRSGISEQYF
TRBJ1-6,TRBV13,-,-,TGTGCCAGCAGCCCTTTCTGGGGGCAGGGGCATTCACCCCTCCACTTT,CASSPFWGQGHSPLHF
TRBJ2-7,TRBV4-1,TRBD1,-,TGCGCCAGCAGCCAATTACAGGGGGTGCGACCTGACGAGCAGTACTTC,CASSQLQGVRPDEQYF
TRBJ2-3,TRBV19,-,-,TGTGCCAGTGGGTATCAGTATGGCACAGATACGCAGTATTTT,CASGYQYGTDTQYF
TRBJ1-2,TRBV30,-,-,TGTGCCTGGAGTGCAGGTCCCTATGGCTACACCTTC,CAWSAGPYGYTF
TRBJ2-3,TRBV7-6,-,-,TGTGCCAGCAGCCCGGGAGACGGTCAGAGCACAGATACGCAGTATTTT,CASSPGDGQSTDTQYF
TRBJ2-4,TRBV11-1,TRBD1,-,TGTGCCAGCAGCTCCTCGGGACAGGGGGACATTCAGTACTTC,CASSSSGQGDIQYF
TRBJ2-2,TRBV7-9,TRBD1,-,TGTGCCAGCAGCTTGGGGACAGGGGGAAACACCGGGGAGCTGTTTTTT,CASSLGTGGNTGELFF
TRBJ2-7,TRBV14,-,-,TGTGCCAGCAGCCAAGCGGGGTCGAGCTCCTACGAGCAGTACTTC,CASSQAGSSSYEQYF
TRBJ1-5,TRBV27,-,-,TGTGCCAGCAGCCCCTTTTATCCAAGTCAGCCCCAGCATTTT,CASSPFYPSQPQHF
TRBJ1-2,TRBV5-4,TRBD1,-,TGTGCCAGCAGCTTGGTGGGGACAGGAGTCTATGGCTACACCTTC,CASSLVGTGVYGYTF
TRBJ2-1,TRBV18,TRBD2,few,TGTGCCAGCTCACGGTTCTTCGGGGCGGGAGGAGGCAATGAGCAGTTCTTC,CASSRFFGAGGGNEQFF
TRBJ2-3,TRBV7-9,-,-,TGTGCCAGCAGCTTAATCGGCACAGATACGCAGTATTTT,CASSLIGTDTQYF
TRBJ2-4,TRBV25-1,-,once,TGTGCCAGCAGTGCGGCTCCGACAGGCGTCCAGTACTTC,CASSAAPTGVQYF
TRBJ2-5,TRBV7-2,-,-,TGTGCCAGCAGCTTAGATCCCCCTAGGGGCCTCTCAGTGGAGACCCAGTACTTC,CASSLDPPRGLSVETQYF
TRBJ1-5,TRBV6-6,-,once,TGTGCCAGCAGTGCAGGGGCTGGCCAGCCCCAGCATTTT,CASSAGAGQPQHF
TRBJ1-4,TRBV7-2,TRBD1,-,TGTGCCAGCAGCCTCACTCCGGGACAGCAAGAAAAACTGTTTTTT,CASSLTPGQQEKLFF
TRBJ1-1,TRBV7-3,TRBD1,-,TGTGCCAGCAGCTCGACAGGGGGGAACACTGAAGCTTTCTTT,CASSSTGGNTEAFF
TRBJ2-1,TRBV5-4,TRBD1,-,TGTGCCAGCAGCATAGGACAGGGCTTAAACAATGAGCAGTTCTTC,CASSIGQGLNNEQFF
TRBJ2-7,TRBV6-5,-,-,TGTGCCAGCAGTTACACCGGAGGGTACGAGCAGTACTTC,CASSYTGGYEQYF
TRBJ2-7,TRBV6-1,-,-,TGTGCCAGCAGTGATATTTTCCCCATTGCTACCTACGAGCAGTACTTC,CASSDIFPIATYEQYF
TRBJ2-1,TRBV25-1,-,-,TGTGCCAGCAGTGAATATAGGTCCGGGACACCTGGCTACAATGAGCAGTTCTTC,CASSEYRSGTPGYNEQFF
TRBJ1-2,TRBV7-8,-,-,TGTGCCAGCAGACACGGAGGGGTTGGAAGCTATGGCTACACCTTC,CASRHGGVGSYGYTF
TRBJ1-1,TRBV5-1,-,-,TGCGCCAGCAGCTTGGACGGTAAGACTGAAGCTTTCTTT,CASSLDGKTEAFF
TRBJ1-2,TRBV7-2,-,-,TGTGCCAGCAGCTTAGTGCCCGATCTCCGTAACTATGGCTACACCTTC,CASSLVPDLRNYGYTF
TRBJ1-5,TRBV18,-,-,TGTGCCAGCTCTCCAAACCAATTCGAGGGGGGCGACTATAGCAATCAGCCCCAGCATTTT,CASSPNQFEGGDYSNQPQHF
TRBJ1-2,TRBV5-1,TRBD1,-,TGCGCCAGCAGCCCAGTACCGGGACAGGGGGCCGGTGGCTACACCTTC,CASSPVPGQGAGGYTF
TRBJ1-1,TRBV7-9,-,once,TGTGCCAGCAGCTTGTCCTCCGGGAACACTGAAGCTTTCTTT,CASSLSSGNTEAFF
TRBJ2-5,TRBV4-1,-,-,TGCGCCAGCAGCCAAGATTGGGACACCCTCCAAGAGACCCAGTACTTC,CASSQDWDTLQETQYF
TRBJ2-2,TRBV27,-,-,TGTGCCAGCAGCCCCACCACGGCAGGGGATAACACCGGGGAGCTGTTTTTT,CASSPTTAGDNTGELFF
TRBJ2-7,TRBV7-9,TRBD1,-,TGTGCCAGCAGCCCCGGACTGGTCGAACAGGGGGTGTTCGAGCAGTACTTC,CASSPGLVEQGVFEQYF
TRBJ2-3,TRBV7-8,TRBD2,once,TGTGCCAGCAGCTTAGTGGCTAGCGGGAGTACCCGCACAGATACGCAGTATTTT,CASSLVASGSTRTDTQYF